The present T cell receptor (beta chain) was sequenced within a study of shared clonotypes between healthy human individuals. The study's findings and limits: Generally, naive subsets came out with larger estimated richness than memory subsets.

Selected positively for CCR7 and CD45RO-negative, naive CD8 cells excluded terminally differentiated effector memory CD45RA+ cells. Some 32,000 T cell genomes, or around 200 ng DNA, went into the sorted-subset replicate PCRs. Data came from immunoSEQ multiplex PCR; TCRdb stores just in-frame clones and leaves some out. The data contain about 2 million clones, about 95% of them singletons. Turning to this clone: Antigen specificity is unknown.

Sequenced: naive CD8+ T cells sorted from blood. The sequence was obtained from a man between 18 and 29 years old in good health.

CDR3 amino acids: CASSLGEGQFTYEQYF. In nucleotides, the CDR3 is TGTGCCAGCAGCTTAGGGGAAGGACAGTTTACCTACGAGCAGTACTTC. This chain links TRBV7-9 with TRBJ2-7; a weak D match, TRBD1 (6 bases). The CDR3 has 16 amino acids. Germline V gene sequence: CDR1 SEHNR, CDR2 FQNEAQ (reference sequence). V shed 1 base and J shed 2 bases, with 15 bases lying between them.